This T cell receptor beta chain emerged from a study of cytomegalovirus exposure and HLA in healthy donors. The CDR3 totals 16 residues. Germline CDR1 is SGHRS and CDR2 is YFSETQ. Losses at the gene ends were 1 base for V and 4 bases for J; bases not matched to a gene: 9. The PCR made use of 60 Vbeta and 13 Jbeta primers. The authors' processing: Unique TCR beta chains totaled approximately 83 million in a later count, with approximately 11 million of them shared. Some clones are missing from TCRdb's copy, which holds only in-frame ones; the method was immunoSEQ multiplex PCR. V and J calls and clone size are as listed in that table; D and trimming were resolved from the DNA. The data contain some 87,000 clones, about three quarters of them singletons. Turning to this clone: Antigen specificity is unknown.

General study results and limits: Reports indicated that the classifier achieved high specificity and sensitivity in diagnosing cytomegalovirus status.

V usage is TRBV5-1 and J usage is TRBJ2-3, with 7 bases aligning to TRBD1. Sequenced sample: PBMCs. This receptor was obtained from a woman aged 50 to 60 in good health and CMV-seropositive. CDR3 nucleotides: TGCGCCAGCAGCTTGAAGACAGGGTATGATCCAGATACGCAGTATTTT. It specifies CASSLKTGYDPDTQYF.